This TCR beta chain was retrieved from a study of T cell responses to AZD1222 COVID-19 vaccine (dated by TCRdb to 2020 to 2023). With regard to the full study: AZD1222 recipients whose second dose came at about 4 weeks and those whose second dose came at about 12 weeks were combined into one group, since spike-specific TCR depth and breadth did not differ between the two schedules. A total of 240 or so trial participants underwent TCR sequencing, of whom 200 to 220 had received two doses of AZD1222 and 26 had received two doses of the MenACWY control vaccine. Trial participants were enrolled into age subgroups of 18-55, 56-69 and 70-plus years, which contained 148, 28 and 57 TCR-sequenced participants, respectively.

The CDR3 measures 13 amino acids from cysteine to phenylalanine. Only CDR3 DNA remains: 39 bases, in frame from the first base. CDR1 and CDR2 (SEHNR, FQNEAQ) derive from the germline V gene (reference sequence). V lost 4 bases and J lost 8 bases, and the count of bases not matched to a germline gene is 6. By sample share, this clone is medium-sized (0.01 to 0.1%). What this receptor recognizes is not known. Base qualities are missing; no much larger clone stands one base away. The time point label on this specimen signifies: baseline before first vaccination. The vaccinee samples were drawn from two UK trials, COV001 and COV002, one of which was a single-blind randomized controlled phase 2/3 trial testing AZD1222 (ChAdOx1 nCoV-19) in healthy adults. For TCRbeta chain sequencing, PBMC samples from trial participants were taken at day 0 and at day 28 after the second dose. The CDR3 regions of human TCRbeta chains were subjected to immunosequencing. Per the source publication's procedure: Repertoire TCRs were matched against a reference library of SARS-CoV-2-specific TCRs generated with the MIRA antigen-specificity platform. Breadth was defined as the fraction of unique TCRs that were SARS-CoV-2-associated. Depth was defined as the fraction of total T cells that were SARS-CoV-2-associated. Each spike-specific TCR was assigned to its reactive spike region and to a CD4 or CD8 class using the MIRA data. Log10-transformed breadth and depth values were compared by one-way ANOVA with Sidak's multiple comparisons tests. TCRdb provides this immuneACCESS table in a form limited to in-frame rearrangements. Some clones are lacking; in checked studies, under half of them reflect an unresolved V gene, and why the rest are absent is not known. V and J calls and clone size come straight from that table; D and trimming were deduced from the DNA. The sample table holds about 55,000 clones, of which around nine tenths were seen once. Approximately 14% of the sample belongs to the ten largest clones.

Study-wide conclusions, independent of this receptor: Conclusions about previously exposed vaccinees are limited, since just 6 or 7 AZD1222 recipients were seropositive for SARS-CoV-2 at baseline. In the small 56-69-year group, the increase in depth fell short of significance, most likely because of low power. Reportedly, close to half of the unique spike-specific TCRs recognized epitopes lying outside the regions that are mutated in the B.1.351 and B.1.1.7 variants. Because no day 14 peak-response samples were available, the repertoires could be characterized only after the peak T cell response. Spike-specific TCR breadth and depth rose significantly after two AZD1222 doses compared with day 0 and with MenACWY recipients. Most participants were white British and females outnumbered males, and the authors suggested that clonal diversity may have been underestimated. The whole spike protein was spanned by vaccine-associated CD4 TCRs, and dominant responses were seen in regions 160-218 and 743-854.

Sequenced here: peripheral blood, sampled on day 0 of AZD1222 vaccination. The TCR comes from an adult in good health. The rearrangement combines TRBV7-9 with TRBJ1-2, and 8 junction bases match TRBD1. DNA sequence: TGTGCCAGCAGCTCCAGGACAGGGTGGGGCTACACCTTC. Its protein product is CASSSRTGWGYTF.